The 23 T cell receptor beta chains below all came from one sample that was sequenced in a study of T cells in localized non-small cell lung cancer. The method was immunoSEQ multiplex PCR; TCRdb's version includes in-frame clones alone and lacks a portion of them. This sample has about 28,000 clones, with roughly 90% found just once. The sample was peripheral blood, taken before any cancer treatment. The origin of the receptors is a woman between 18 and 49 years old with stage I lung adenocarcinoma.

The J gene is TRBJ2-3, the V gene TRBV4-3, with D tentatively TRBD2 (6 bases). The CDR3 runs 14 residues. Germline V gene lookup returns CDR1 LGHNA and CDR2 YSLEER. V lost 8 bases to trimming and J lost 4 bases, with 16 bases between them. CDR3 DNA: TGCGCCAGCTCCCCAGGAGGGAGTGCAGATACGCAGTATTTT. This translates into CASSPGGSADTQYF.

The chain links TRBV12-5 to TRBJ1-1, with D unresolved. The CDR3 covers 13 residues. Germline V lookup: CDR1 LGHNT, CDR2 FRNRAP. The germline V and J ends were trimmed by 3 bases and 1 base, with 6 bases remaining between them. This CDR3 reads CASGLGSNTEAFF. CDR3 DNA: TGTGCTAGTGGTTTAGGGTCGAACACTGAAGCTTTCTTT.

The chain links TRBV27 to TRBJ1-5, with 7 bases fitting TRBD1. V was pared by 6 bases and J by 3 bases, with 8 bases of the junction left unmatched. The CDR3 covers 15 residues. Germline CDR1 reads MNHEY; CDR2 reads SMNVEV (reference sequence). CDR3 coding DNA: TGTGCCAGCAGGAGAGAACAGGGGAACAATCAGCCCCAGCATTTT. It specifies CASRREQGNNQPQHF.

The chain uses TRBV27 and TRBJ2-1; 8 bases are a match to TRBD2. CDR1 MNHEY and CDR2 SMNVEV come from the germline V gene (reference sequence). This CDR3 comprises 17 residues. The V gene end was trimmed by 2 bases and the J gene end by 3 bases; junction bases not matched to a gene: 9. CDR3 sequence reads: CASSLNPAGVGYNEQFF. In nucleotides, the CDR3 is TGTGCCAGCAGTTTAAACCCAGCGGGAGTTGGCTACAATGAGCAGTTCTTC.

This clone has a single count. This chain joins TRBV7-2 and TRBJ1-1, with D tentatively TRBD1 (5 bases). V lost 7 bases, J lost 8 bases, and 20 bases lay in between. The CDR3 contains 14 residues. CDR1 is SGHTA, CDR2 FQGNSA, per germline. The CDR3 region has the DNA TGTGCCAGCATCCGCAGGACACTCACAGCAGAAGCTTTCTTT. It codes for CASIRRTLTAEAFF.

DNA for the CDR3: TGTGCCAGCAGCTTCGACTTAGAAGATACGCAGTATTTT. Residues: CASSFDLEDTQYF. The V and J genes are TRBV14 and TRBJ2-3; D remains unclear. Trimming pared 5 bases from V and 5 bases from J, leaving 11 bases between. Germline lookup yields CDR1 SGHDN and CDR2 FVKESK. This CDR3 region has 13 residues.

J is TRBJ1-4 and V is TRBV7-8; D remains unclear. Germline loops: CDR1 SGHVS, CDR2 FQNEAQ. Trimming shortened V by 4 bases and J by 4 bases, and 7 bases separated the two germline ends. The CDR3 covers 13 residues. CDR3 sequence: CASSSVYNEKLFF. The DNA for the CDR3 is TGTGCCAGCAGCTCCGTTTATAATGAAAAACTGTTTTTT. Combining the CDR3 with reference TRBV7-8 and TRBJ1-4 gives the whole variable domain GAGVSQSPRYKVAKRGQDVALRCDPISGHVSLFWYQQALGQGPEFLTYFQNEAQLDKSGLPSDRFFAERPEGSVSTLKIQRTQQEDSAVYLCASSSVYNEKLFFGSGTQLSVL.

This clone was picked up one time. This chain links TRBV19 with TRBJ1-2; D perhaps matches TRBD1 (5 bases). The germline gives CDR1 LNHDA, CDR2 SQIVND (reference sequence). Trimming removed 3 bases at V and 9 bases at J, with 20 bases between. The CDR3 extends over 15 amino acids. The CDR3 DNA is TGTGCCAGTAGTATTAGTGGGCCGGAAAGGACAAGCTACACCTTC. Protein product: CASSISGPERTSYTF.

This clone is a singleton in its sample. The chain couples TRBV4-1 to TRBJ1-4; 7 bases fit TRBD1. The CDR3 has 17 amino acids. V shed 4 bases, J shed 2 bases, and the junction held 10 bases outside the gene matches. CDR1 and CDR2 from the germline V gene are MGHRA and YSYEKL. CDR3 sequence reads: CASSLTGMDRTNEKLFF. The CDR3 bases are TGCGCCAGCAGCCTGACAGGGATGGATAGGACTAATGAAAAACTGTTTTTT.

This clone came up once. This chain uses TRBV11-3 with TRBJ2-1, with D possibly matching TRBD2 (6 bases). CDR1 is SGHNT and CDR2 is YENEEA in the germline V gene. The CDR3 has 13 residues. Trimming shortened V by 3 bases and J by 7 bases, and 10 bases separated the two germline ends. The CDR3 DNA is TGTGCCAGCAGCTTGAACCGGGAGAATGAGCAGTTCTTC. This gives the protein CASSLNRENEQFF.

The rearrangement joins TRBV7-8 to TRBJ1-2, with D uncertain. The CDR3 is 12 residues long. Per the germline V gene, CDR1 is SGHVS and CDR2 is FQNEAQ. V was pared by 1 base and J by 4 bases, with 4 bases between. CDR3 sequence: CASSLDSYGYTF. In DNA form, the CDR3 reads TGTGCCAGCAGCTTAGACAGCTATGGCTACACCTTC.

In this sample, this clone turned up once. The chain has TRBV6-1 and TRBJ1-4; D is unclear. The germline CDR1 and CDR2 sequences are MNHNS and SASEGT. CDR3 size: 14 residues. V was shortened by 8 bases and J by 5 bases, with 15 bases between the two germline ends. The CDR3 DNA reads TGTGCCAGCCAAACGCGGCTCCTGAATGAAAAACTGTTTTTT. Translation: CASQTRLLNEKLFF.

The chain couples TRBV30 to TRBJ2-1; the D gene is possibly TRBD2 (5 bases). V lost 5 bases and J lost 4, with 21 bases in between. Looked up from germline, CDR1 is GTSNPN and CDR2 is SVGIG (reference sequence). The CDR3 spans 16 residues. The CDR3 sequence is CAWEKESGIRYNEQFF. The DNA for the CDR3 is TGTGCCTGGGAAAAGGAGTCCGGGATAAGGTACAATGAGCAGTTCTTC.

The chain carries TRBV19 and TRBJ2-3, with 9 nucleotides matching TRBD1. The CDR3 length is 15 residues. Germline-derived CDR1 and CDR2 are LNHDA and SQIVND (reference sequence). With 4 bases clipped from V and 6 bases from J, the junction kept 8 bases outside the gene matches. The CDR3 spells CASSRQQGATDTQYF. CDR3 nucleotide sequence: TGTGCCAGTAGTAGACAACAGGGGGCCACGGATACGCAGTATTTT.

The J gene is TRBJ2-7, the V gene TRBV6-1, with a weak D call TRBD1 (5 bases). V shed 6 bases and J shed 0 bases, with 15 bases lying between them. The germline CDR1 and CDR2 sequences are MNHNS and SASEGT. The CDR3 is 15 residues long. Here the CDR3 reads CASRPRQTRSYEQYF. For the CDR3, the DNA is TGTGCCAGCAGACCCCGACAGACCCGCTCCTACGAGCAGTACTTC.

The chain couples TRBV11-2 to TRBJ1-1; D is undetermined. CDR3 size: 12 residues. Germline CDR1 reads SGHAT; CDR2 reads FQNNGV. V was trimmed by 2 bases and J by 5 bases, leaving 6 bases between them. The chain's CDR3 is CASSLTWTEAFF. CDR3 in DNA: TGTGCCAGCAGCTTAACTTGGACTGAAGCTTTCTTT.

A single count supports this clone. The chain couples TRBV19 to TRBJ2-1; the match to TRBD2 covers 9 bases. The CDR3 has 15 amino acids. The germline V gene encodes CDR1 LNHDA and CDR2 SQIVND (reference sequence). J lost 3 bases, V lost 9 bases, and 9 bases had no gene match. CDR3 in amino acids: CASTTGTSNYNEQFF. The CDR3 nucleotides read TGTGCCAGCACCACTGGGACTAGCAACTACAATGAGCAGTTCTTC.

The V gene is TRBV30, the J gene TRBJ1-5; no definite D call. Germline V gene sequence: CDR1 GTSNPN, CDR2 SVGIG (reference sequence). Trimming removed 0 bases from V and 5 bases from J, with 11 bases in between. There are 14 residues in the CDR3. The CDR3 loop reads CAWSVLGRDQPQHF. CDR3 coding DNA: TGTGCCTGGAGTGTACTTGGTCGGGATCAGCCCCAGCATTTT.

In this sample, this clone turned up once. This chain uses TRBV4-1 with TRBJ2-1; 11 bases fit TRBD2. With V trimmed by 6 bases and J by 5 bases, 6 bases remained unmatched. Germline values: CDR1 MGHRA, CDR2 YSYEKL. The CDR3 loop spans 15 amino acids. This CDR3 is CASRRTSGSNNEQFF. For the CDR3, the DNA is TGCGCCAGCAGACGCACTAGCGGGAGTAACAATGAGCAGTTCTTC.

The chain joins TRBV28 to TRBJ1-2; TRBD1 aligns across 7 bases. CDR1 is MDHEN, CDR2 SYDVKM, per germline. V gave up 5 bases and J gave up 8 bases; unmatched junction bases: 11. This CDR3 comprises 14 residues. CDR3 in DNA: TGTGCCAGCAGTCCGACAGGGTTTTTAGACGGCTACACCTTC. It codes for CASSPTGFLDGYTF.

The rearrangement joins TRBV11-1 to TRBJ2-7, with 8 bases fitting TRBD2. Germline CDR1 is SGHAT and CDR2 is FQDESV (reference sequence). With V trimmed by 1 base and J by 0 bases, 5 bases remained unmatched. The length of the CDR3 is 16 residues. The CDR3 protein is CASSLGASGLSYEQYF. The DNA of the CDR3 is TGTGCCAGCAGCTTAGGGGCTAGCGGGCTCTCCTACGAGCAGTACTTC.

CDR3 DNA sequence: TGTGCCAGCAGTCGACAGGTTCTCTCCTACGAGCAGTACTTC. It translates to CASSRQVLSYEQYF. The chain combines TRBV6-5 with TRBJ2-7; D may be TRBD1 (6 bases). Germline CDR1 and CDR2: MNHEY and SVGAGI. The CDR3 extends over 14 amino acids. Deletions cut 5 bases from V and 0 bases from J, with 11 bases between.

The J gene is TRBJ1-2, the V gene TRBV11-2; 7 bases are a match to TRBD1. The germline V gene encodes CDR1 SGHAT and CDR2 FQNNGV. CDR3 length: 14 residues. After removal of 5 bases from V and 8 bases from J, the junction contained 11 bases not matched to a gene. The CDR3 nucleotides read TGTGCCAGCAGCGCATACGGGACAGCGGGAGGCTACACCTTC. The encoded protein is CASSAYGTAGGYTF.